The rows below give T cell receptor beta chains drawn from one sample of a study of beta chain features in type 1 diabetes. This table comes from immunoSEQ multiplex PCR, and its TCRdb copy is limited to in-frame clones, with some not included. Seen here are around 15,000 clones, around two fifths observed once, and the top ten hold around 0.53%. The sample consisted of stem cell memory CD4+ T cells from blood. The source is a woman in her 40s in good health. Each CDR3 is given with its conserved first and last residue. The D gene is left open where the match is weak. Size values are once, few and many counts, or a class for expanded clones, and some rows have none.

>TRBV13|NA|few|TRBJ2-1
TGTGCCAGCAGCTTAAGGGGCCGGGAGTTCTTC
CASSLRGREFF
>TRBV9|NA|few|TRBJ2-7
TGTGCCAGCAGCTTGCGGTCTCCCGGGGAGCAGTACTTC
CASSLRSPGEQYF
>TRBV19|TRBD1|NA|TRBJ2-1
TGTGCCAGTAGTAGGGGGGGGGCACAGGGGGCCACAGACTACAATGAGCAGTTCTTC
CASSRGGAQGATDYNEQFF
>TRBV18|TRBD1|few|TRBJ2-1
TGTGCCAGCTCCGGACAGGATACCTACAATGAGCAGTTCTTC
CASSGQDTYNEQFF
>TRBV6-1|TRBD1|NA|TRBJ1-2
TGTGCCAGCAGTGTGGCTGGGACAGAAGTCGGCTACACCTTC
CASSVAGTEVGYTF
>TRBV29-1|NA|few|TRBJ2-1
TGCAGCGTTGAAGTGCGGGGAATCTACAATGAGCAGTTCTTC
CSVEVRGIYNEQFF
>TRBV14|NA|NA|TRBJ2-5
TGTGCCAGCAGCCAAGGTTTTACCCGGCAAGAGACCCAGTACTTC
CASSQGFTRQETQYF
>TRBV29-1|TRBD2|few|TRBJ2-1
TGCAGCGTTGAACGGCTAGCGGGGGTGAACCCCTACAATGAGCAGTTCTTC
CSVERLAGVNPYNEQFF
>TRBV11-2|NA|NA|TRBJ2-3
TGTGCCAGCAGGTCCCGGGAGTGGGGCAGCACAGATACGCAGTATTTT
CASRSREWGSTDTQYF
>TRBV4-3|NA|NA|TRBJ1-3
TGCGCCAGCAGCCCCCCCGGTGGAAACACCATATATTTT
CASSPPGGNTIYF
>TRBV28|TRBD1|NA|TRBJ2-5
TGTGCCAGCAGTTTATCGTCAGGGGGCGGAGAGACCCAGTACTTC
CASSLSSGGGETQYF
>TRBV14|NA|NA|TRBJ1-1
TGTGCCAGCAGCCAAGTCGGGCAGTTCGAGGGAGACACTGAAGCTTTCTTT
CASSQVGQFEGDTEAFF
>TRBV9|TRBD2|NA|TRBJ2-1
TGTGCCAGCAGCGTAGAGGATAGCGGGGGGGCCGGTCTCTACAATGAGCAGTTCTTC
CASSVEDSGGAGLYNEQFF
>TRBV7-6|TRBD1|NA|TRBJ1-2
TGTGCCAGCAGCTTAGGACAGGGAGGCTATGGCTACACCTTC
CASSLGQGGYGYTF
>TRBV5-4|NA|NA|TRBJ1-2
TGTGCCAGCAGCTTGGCCTGGCAGGGTCTTGACTATGGCTACACCTTC
CASSLAWQGLDYGYTF
>TRBV7-9|TRBD1|medium-sized|TRBJ1-1
TGTGCCAGCAGCGCCGACAGGGGGCCAAAGAACACTGAAGCTTTCTTT
CASSADRGPKNTEAFF
>TRBV5-5|NA|NA|TRBJ2-1
TGTGCCAGCAGCCACTCCTACAATGAGCAGTTCTTC
CASSHSYNEQFF
>TRBV6-1|TRBD1|few|TRBJ2-2
TGTGCCAGCAGTTGGACAGGGGCGAACACCGGGGAGCTGTTTTTT
CASSWTGANTGELFF
>TRBV18|NA|NA|TRBJ2-1
TGTGCCAGCTCTTCGGTTAGCGGATCCTACAATGAGCAGTTCTTC
CASSSVSGSYNEQFF
>TRBV5-1|TRBD1|few|TRBJ2-3
TGCGCCAGCAGCTTACAACCCGGACAGGGAGCAAAAGATACGCAGTATTTT
CASSLQPGQGAKDTQYF
>TRBV7-9|NA|NA|TRBJ1-6
TGTGCCAGCACCCATGTCGAGGGCTCCTATAATTCACCCCTCCACTTT
CASTHVEGSYNSPLHF
>TRBV2|NA|NA|TRBJ2-1
TGTGCCAGCAGTCTCCAGGGGATAGTGGGAAATGAGCAGTTCTTC
CASSLQGIVGNEQFF
>TRBV20-1|NA|few|TRBJ2-1
TGCAGTGCTCTATACAATGAGCAGTTCTTC
CSALYNEQFF
>TRBV13|NA|NA|TRBJ1-2
TGTGCCAGCAGCCGAGCCCCCTTCAACTATGGCTACACCTTC
CASSRAPFNYGYTF
>TRBV21-1|NA|NA|TRBJ2-3
TGTGCCAGCAGTCGTGTACTGGCTACAGTCATGCAAGATACGCAGTATTTT
CASSRVLATVMQDTQYF
>TRBV9|TRBD2|NA|TRBJ2-3
TGTGCCAGCAGCGTACAAATAGCGGGGGCCTCAGATACGCAGTATTTT
CASSVQIAGASDTQYF
>TRBV7-2|NA|few|TRBJ2-1
TGTGCCAGCAGCATTCGGCGGGGTACCCTCAATGAGCAGTTCTTC
CASSIRRGTLNEQFF
>TRBV5-1|NA|NA|TRBJ2-2
TGCGCCAGCAGCTCTACAGGGATCCTGAACACCGGGGAGCTGTTTTTT
CASSSTGILNTGELFF
>TRBV10-3|TRBD2|NA|TRBJ2-3
TGTGCCATCAGTGGAGCGGGGGGAAGCACAGATACGCAGTATTTT
CAISGAGGSTDTQYF
>TRBV29-1|NA|few|TRBJ2-4
TGCAGCGTCGATGACGGACTAGCCAAAAACATTCAGTACTTC
CSVDDGLAKNIQYF
>TRBV7-9|TRBD2|few|TRBJ2-1
TGTGCCAGCAGCGTGGGACTAAGTGTTTCAGGGCAGTTCTTC
CASSVGLSVSGQFF
>TRBV5-1|NA|once|TRBJ1-1
TGCGCCAGCAGCCCGGTGCTGGCGGGGAACACTGAAGCTTTCTTT
CASSPVLAGNTEAFF
>TRBV4-3|NA|NA|TRBJ2-3
TGCGCCAGCAGCCAAGCGCGAACTTACCCTAGCACAGATACGCAGTATTTT
CASSQARTYPSTDTQYF
>TRBV7-2|NA|NA|TRBJ2-7
TGTGCCAGCAGCTTTGGTGGGACTGGCTCCTACGAGCAGTACTTC
CASSFGGTGSYEQYF
>TRBV11-2|TRBD1|NA|TRBJ1-1
TGTGCCAGCAGCCTTATCCGGGACAGTGCCCCTGAAGCTTTCTTT
CASSLIRDSAPEAFF
>TRBV5-4|NA|NA|TRBJ2-7
TGTGCCAGCAGCTGGGGGCGGGGGTCATCCTACGAGCAGTACTTC
CASSWGRGSSYEQYF
>TRBV6-5|NA|NA|TRBJ2-7
TGTGCCAGCAGACCCCCAGGGGTTTCCTACGAGCAGTACTTC
CASRPPGVSYEQYF
>TRBV7-2|NA|few|TRBJ1-5
TGTGCCAGCAGCTTATCGGGGGGTTCCCCTAGCAATCAGCCCCAGCATTTT
CASSLSGGSPSNQPQHF
>TRBV18|TRBD1|NA|TRBJ1-2
TGTGCCAGCTCACCGTCGGGACAGCAAGGAGGCTACACCTTC
CASSPSGQQGGYTF
>TRBV5-1|TRBD1|NA|TRBJ2-5
TGCGCCAGCAGCTTCGGACAGGGACAAGAGACCCAGTACTTC
CASSFGQGQETQYF
>TRBV7-2|TRBD1|NA|TRBJ2-5
TGTGCCAGCAGCCAAGGGGGCATAAGGGAGACCCAGTACTTC
CASSQGGIRETQYF
>TRBV9|TRBD1|NA|TRBJ2-5
TGTGCCAGCAGCCTCCTCCAGGGGGCAACGGCAGAGACCCAGTACTTC
CASSLLQGATAETQYF
>TRBV4-3|NA|few|TRBJ1-2
TGCGCCAGCAGCCAAGTAGGGGCGAACTATGGCTACACCTTC
CASSQVGANYGYTF
>TRBV7-9|NA|NA|TRBJ2-7
TGTGCCAGCAGCCCCCAGATGGGCCCCATGTGGTACGAGCAGTACTTC
CASSPQMGPMWYEQYF
>TRBV6-6|NA|NA|TRBJ2-5
TGTGCCAGCAGTTATTTTGGTCCCAGGCAGTACTTC
CASSYFGPRQYF
>TRBV7-2|TRBD1|few|TRBJ1-1
TGTGCCAGCAGCTCACCGGACAGGTCGAACACTGAAGCTTTCTTT
CASSSPDRSNTEAFF
>TRBV6-1|TRBD1|NA|TRBJ1-2
TGTGCCAGCAGCTTGGACAGGGTTGACTATGGCTACACCTTC
CASSLDRVDYGYTF
>TRBV18|NA|few|TRBJ1-5
TGTGCCAGCTCACCAACGTCTGCGGCTTGGCCCCAGCATTTT
CASSPTSAAWPQHF
>TRBV5-6|NA|NA|TRBJ1-2
TGTGCCAGCAGCTCCCCGGACACGCCTAACTATGGCTACACCTTC
CASSSPDTPNYGYTF
>TRBV7-2|TRBD2|NA|TRBJ2-4
TGTGCCAGCAGCTTAGCGGGACTAGCCTCAGCCAAAAACATTCAGTACTTC
CASSLAGLASAKNIQYF
>TRBV23-1|TRBD1|medium-sized|TRBJ2-7
TGCGCCAGACAGGGCAGGGGGACCTCCTACGAGCAGTACTTC
CARQGRGTSYEQYF
>TRBV5-1|NA|few|TRBJ2-6
TGCGCCAGCAGCTTCTTGCCCGGACAGGGAGGGGCTGGGGCCAACGTCCTGACTTTC
CASSFLPGQGGAGANVLTF
>TRBV5-8|TRBD1|few|TRBJ1-1
TGTGCCAGCAGCAACCACAGGGGGTCCATGAACACTGAAGCTTTCTTT
CASSNHRGSMNTEAFF
>TRBV9|TRBD2|NA|TRBJ2-1
TGTGCCAGCAGCGTAGTCCCTAGCGGGGCCGACAATGAGCAGTTCTTC
CASSVVPSGADNEQFF
>TRBV7-2|NA|NA|TRBJ1-2
TGTGCCAGCAGCTTAGCAGCCTATGGCTACACCTTC
CASSLAAYGYTF